The present T cell receptor (beta chain) was sequenced within a study of CD8 T cells in ankylosing spondylitis. Only a few counts were recorded for this clonotype. The CDR3 contains 17 residues. CDR1 and CDR2 from the germline V gene are LGHDT and YNNKEL (reference sequence). V was pared by 6 bases and J by 5 bases, with 12 bases of the junction left unmatched. Quantitative 5'-RACE with molecular barcodes generated TCR beta libraries. Using its own MiXCR run on the 5' RACE reads, TCRdb lists one record per CDR3 protein. In the table there are 200,000 to 300,000 distinct CDR3 sequences, around 11% of which are singletons.

The sequence came from a male donor with ankylosing spondylitis or in good health (not recorded which). The specimen sequenced was blood, either unsorted or a sorted T cell fraction (not recorded which). This chain uses TRBV3-1 with TRBJ2-2; 10 positions agree with TRBD2. The CDR3 reads CASSLFLAGVTTGELFF. CDR3 DNA sequence: TGTGCCAGCAGTCTCTTTCTAGCGGGAGTTACGACCGGGGAGCTGTTTTTT. Variable domain in full (rest from reference TRBV3-1 and TRBJ2-2): DTAVSQTPKYLVTQMGNDKSIKCEQNLGHDTMYWYKQDSKKFLKIMFSYNNKELIINETVPNRFSPKSPDKAHLNLHINSLELGDSAVYFCASSLFLAGVTTGELFFGEGSRLTVL.